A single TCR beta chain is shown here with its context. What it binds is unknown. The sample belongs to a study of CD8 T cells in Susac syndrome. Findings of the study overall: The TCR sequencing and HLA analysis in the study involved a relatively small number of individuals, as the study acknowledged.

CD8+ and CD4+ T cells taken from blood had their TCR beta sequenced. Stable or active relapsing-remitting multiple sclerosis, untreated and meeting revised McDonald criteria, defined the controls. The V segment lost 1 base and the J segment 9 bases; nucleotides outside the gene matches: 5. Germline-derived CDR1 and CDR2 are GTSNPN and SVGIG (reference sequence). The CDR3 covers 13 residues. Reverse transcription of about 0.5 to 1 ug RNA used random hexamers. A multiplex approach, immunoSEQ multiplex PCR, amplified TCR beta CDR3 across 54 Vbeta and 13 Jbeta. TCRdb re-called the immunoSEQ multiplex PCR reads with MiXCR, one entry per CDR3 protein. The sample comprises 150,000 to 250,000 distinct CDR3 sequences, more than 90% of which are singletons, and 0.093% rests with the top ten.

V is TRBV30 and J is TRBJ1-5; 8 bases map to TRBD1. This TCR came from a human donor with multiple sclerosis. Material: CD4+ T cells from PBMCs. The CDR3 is CAWSADRARPQHF. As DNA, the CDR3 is TGTGCCTGGAGTGCGGACAGGGCTCGGCCCCAGCATTTT.